The T cell receptor (beta chain) under discussion was sequenced for a study of T cell repertoires in cytomegalovirus infection. In TCRdb, the reads were re-called with MiXCR into one record per CDR3 protein. The table has around 330,000 distinct CDR3 sequences, 17% seen once. V lost 5 bases to trimming and J lost 15 bases, with 20 bases between them. Per the germline V gene, CDR1 is MNHEY and CDR2 is SVGEGT. The CDR3 contains 13 residues. Sample: PBMCs. The TCR comes from a human donor in good health (CMV status not recorded). Some clones in this sample may be carry-over from other donors' samples. The chain links TRBV6-2 or TRBV6-3 to TRBJ2-1; D gene unclear. Written as DNA, the CDR3 is TGTGCCAGCAGTGGGAATGGGGTTGCTAGTGGGTTCTTC. This translates into CASSGNGVASGFF.